This entry concerns a single TCR beta chain. The target antigen is unknown. These data originate in a study of CXCR3-negative and CXCR3-positive naive CD8 T cells. The study, taken as a whole, reports: Naive cells positive for CXCR3 carried more hydrophobic TRB CDR3s than CXCR3-negative ones. Relative to memory CD8+ cells, whose diversity was much lower, both naive subsets had comparably high diversity. It was found that naive subsets had comparable surface CD5, and TCR strength was inferred from TRB CDR3 properties.

Preparation of TRB cDNA libraries relied on 5' RACE carrying UMI labels. Following a re-call of the 5' RACE reads, TCRdb has one entry per CDR3 protein and lacks DNA. This repertoire comprises 60,000 to 65,000 distinct CDR3 sequences; its ten largest clones make up around 5%. Germline CDR1 reads KGHSH; CDR2 reads LQKENI. The CDR3 extends over 14 amino acids. The chain joins TRBV18 to TRBJ2-7; TCRdb outputs TRBD1, but without DNA this stays unchecked. This sequence was found in a human donor in good health. Some clones in this sample may be carry-over from other donors' samples. The sequenced sample consisted of naive CXCR3+ CD8+ T cells from blood. The subset is: CD45RO-CCR7+CD27+CD95- naive CD8+ T cells expressing CXCR3 (TNR3+). CDR3 protein: CASSPLRGPDEQYF.